The 5 T cell receptor beta chains below were found in one sample sequenced in a study of control samples from healthy donors and cancer patients. TCRdb's copy holds only in-frame clones and misses some; the assay was immunoSEQ multiplex PCR. This table has tens of thousands of clones, approximately 78% appearing once. Sequencing used PBMCs. Receptors originate from a man aged 55-75 years with colorectal cancer.

This clone was counted a single time. This chain links TRBV6-5 with TRBJ2-5; the match to TRBD2 covers 7 bases. V lost 0 bases to trimming and J lost 1 base; unmatched junction nucleotides: 5. The CDR3 length is 16 residues. Germline V gives CDR1 MNHEY, CDR2 SVGAGI. The DNA of the CDR3 is TGTGCCAGCAGTTACTCGATCAGCGGGGCCCAAGAGACCCAGTACTTC. This encodes CASSYSISGAQETQYF.

The CDR3 nucleotides read TGTGCCAGCAGGAAATACAGCGACCGGGGCGGGGAGCTGTTTTTT. Its protein is CASRKYSDRGGELFF. This chain joins TRBV7-9 and TRBJ2-2, with D possibly TRBD2 on 5 matching bases. The CDR3 is 15 amino acids. Germline loops: CDR1 SEHNR, CDR2 FQNEAQ (reference sequence). V was pared by 6 bases and J by 7 bases, with 18 bases between.

The V call is TRBV27, the J call TRBJ2-7; 7 bases are shared with TRBD1. The ends lost 5 bases at V and 3 bases at J; junction bases unmatched: 4. CDR1 is MNHEY, CDR2 SMNVEV, per germline (reference sequence). The CDR3 totals 13 residues. CDR3 in amino acids: CASSVRQGYEQYF. The CDR3 coding sequence is TGTGCCAGCAGTGTAAGACAGGGCTACGAGCAGTACTTC.

This clone appeared once. The chain recombines TRBV5-1 with TRBJ2-1; 7 bases fit TRBD1. This CDR3 spans 15 amino acids. V was clipped by 4 bases and J by 2 bases; unmatched bases: 6. Germline assignment: CDR1 SGHRS and CDR2 YFSETQ. The CDR3 DNA reads TGCGCCAGCAGCGCTACGACAGGGACCTACAATGAGCAGTTCTTC. Translation: CASSATTGTYNEQFF.

The rearrangement links TRBV29-1 to TRBJ1-1; no clear D gene. The CDR3 length is 12 residues. V lost 6 bases and J lost 3, with 11 bases in between. Germline CDR1 SQVTM, CDR2 ANQGSEA. The CDR3 sequence is CSVNDGDTEAFF. The DNA for the CDR3 is TGCAGCGTAAACGACGGGGACACTGAAGCTTTCTTT.